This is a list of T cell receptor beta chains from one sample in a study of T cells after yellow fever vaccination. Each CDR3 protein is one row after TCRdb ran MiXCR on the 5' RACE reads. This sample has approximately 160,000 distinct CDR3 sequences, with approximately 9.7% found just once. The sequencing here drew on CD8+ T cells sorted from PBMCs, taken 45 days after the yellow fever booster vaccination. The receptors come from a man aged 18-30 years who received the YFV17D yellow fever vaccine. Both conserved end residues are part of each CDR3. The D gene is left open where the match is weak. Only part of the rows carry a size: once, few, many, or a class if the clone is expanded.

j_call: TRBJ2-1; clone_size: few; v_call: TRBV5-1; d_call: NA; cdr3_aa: CASSSSPPLNRGQFF; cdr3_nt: TGCGCCAGCAGCTCATCCCCCCCCCTCAATCGCGGGCAGTTCTTC
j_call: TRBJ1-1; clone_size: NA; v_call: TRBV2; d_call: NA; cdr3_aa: CASSEGPRGTEAFF; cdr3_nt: TGTGCCAGCAGTGAAGGACCCAGGGGAACTGAAGCTTTCTTT
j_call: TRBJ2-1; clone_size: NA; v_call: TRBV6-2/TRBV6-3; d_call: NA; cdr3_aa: CASRLDAGGNEQFF; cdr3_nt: TGTGCCAGCCGACTCGATGCAGGGGGGAATGAGCAGTTCTTC
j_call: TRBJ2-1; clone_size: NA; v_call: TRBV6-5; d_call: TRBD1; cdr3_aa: CASSLGVGRQGARREQFF; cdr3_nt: TGTGCCAGCAGCCTCGGGGTAGGAAGACAGGGGGCGCGGCGTGAGCAGTTCTTC
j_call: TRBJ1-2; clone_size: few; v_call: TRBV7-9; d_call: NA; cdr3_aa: CASSLGIDRNYGYTF; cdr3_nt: TGTGCCAGCAGCTTAGGTATCGACAGGAACTATGGCTACACCTTC
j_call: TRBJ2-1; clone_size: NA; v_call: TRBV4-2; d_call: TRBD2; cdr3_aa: CASSLGLARVGEQFF; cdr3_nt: TGTGCCAGCAGCCTAGGACTAGCGAGGGTCGGGGAGCAGTTCTTC
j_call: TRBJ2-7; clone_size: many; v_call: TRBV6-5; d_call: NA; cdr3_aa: CASSYSSSYEQYF; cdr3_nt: TGTGCCAGCAGTTACTCAAGCTCCTACGAGCAGTACTTC
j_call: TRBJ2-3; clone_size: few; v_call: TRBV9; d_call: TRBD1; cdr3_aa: CASTTGDRGTDTQYF; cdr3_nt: TGTGCCAGCACCACAGGGGACAGGGGGACAGATACGCAGTATTTT
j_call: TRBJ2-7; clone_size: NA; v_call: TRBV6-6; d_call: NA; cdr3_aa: CASSYSDSAYEQYF; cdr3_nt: TGTGCCAGCAGTTATTCCGACAGCGCCTACGAGCAGTACTTC
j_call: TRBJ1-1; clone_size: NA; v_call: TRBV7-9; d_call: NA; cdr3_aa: CASSPLLPYLNTEAFF; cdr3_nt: TGTGCCAGCAGCCCCCTACTGCCGTATCTGAACACTGAAGCTTTCTTT
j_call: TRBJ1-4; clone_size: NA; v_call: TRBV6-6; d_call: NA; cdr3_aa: CASSWVAGNEKLFF; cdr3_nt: TGTGCCAGCAGTTGGGTGGCGGGTAATGAAAAACTGTTTTTT
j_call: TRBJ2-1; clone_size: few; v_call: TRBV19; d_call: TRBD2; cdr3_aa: CASSINSGGTSYNEQFF; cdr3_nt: TGTGCCAGTAGTATAAACTCCGGGGGGACCTCCTACAATGAGCAGTTCTTC
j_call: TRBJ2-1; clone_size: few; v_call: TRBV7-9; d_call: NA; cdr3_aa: CASSLATGNNEQFF; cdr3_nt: TGTGCCAGCAGCTTAGCAACAGGGAACAATGAGCAGTTCTTC
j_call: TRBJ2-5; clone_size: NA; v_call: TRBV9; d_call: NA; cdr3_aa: CASSVDFSPKETQYF; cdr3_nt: TGTGCCAGCAGCGTAGACTTTAGTCCTAAAGAGACCCAGTACTTC
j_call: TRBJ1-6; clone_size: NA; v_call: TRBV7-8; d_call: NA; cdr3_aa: CASSPAIVPGRNSPLHF; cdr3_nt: TGTGCCAGCAGCCCCGCCATCGTGCCAGGGCGTAATTCACCCCTCCACTTT
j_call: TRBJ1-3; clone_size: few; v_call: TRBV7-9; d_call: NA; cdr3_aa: CASSLPVGGGNTIYF; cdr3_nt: TGTGCCAGCAGCCTCCCGGTGGGGGGTGGAAACACCATATATTTT
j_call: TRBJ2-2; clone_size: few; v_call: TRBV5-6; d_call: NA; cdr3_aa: CASSLAYSQGMDTGELFF; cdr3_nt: TGTGCCAGCAGCTTGGCCTATAGCCAGGGGATGGACACCGGGGAGCTGTTTTTT
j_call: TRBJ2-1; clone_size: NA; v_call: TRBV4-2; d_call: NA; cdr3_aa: CASSQDPQYSEQFF; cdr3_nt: TGTGCCAGCAGCCAAGACCCCCAGTACAGTGAGCAGTTCTTC
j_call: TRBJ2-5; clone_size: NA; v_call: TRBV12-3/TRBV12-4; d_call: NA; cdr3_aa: CASSQGLLEAQYF; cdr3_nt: TGTGCCAGCAGCCAGGGGCTGCTAGAGGCCCAGTACTTC
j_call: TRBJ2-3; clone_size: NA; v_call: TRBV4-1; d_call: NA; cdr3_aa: CASSQDYRSVPWTDTQYF; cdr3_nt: TGCGCCAGCAGCCAAGATTATCGTTCGGTTCCCTGGACAGATACGCAGTATTTT
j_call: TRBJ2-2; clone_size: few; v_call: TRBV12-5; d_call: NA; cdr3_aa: CASGLVLRRVPGELFF; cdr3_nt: TGTGCTAGTGGTTTGGTACTGAGGAGGGTCCCCGGGGAGCTGTTTTTT
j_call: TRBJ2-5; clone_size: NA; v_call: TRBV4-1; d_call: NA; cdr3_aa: CASSPLGARGYQETQYF; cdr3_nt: TGCGCCAGCAGCCCACTCGGGGCGCGGGGATACCAAGAGACCCAGTACTTC
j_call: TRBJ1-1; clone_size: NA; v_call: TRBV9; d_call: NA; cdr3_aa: CASSPANRGGGTEAFF; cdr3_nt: TGTGCCAGCAGCCCCGCCAACCGGGGCGGGGGCACTGAAGCTTTCTTT
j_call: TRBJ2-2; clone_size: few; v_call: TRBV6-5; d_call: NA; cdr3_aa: CASIEAGELFF; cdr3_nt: TGTGCCAGCATTGAAGCCGGGGAGCTGTTTTTT
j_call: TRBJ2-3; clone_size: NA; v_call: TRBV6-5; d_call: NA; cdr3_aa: CASSRSTDTQYF; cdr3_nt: TGTGCCAGCAGCCGCAGCACAGATACGCAGTATTTT
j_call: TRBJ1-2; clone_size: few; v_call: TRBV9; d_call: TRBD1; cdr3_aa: CASSVGDSINYGYTF; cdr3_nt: TGTGCCAGCAGCGTAGGGGACAGCATTAACTATGGCTACACCTTC